What follows describes a single T cell receptor (beta chain). The target antigen is unknown. The record originates from a study of shared clonotypes between healthy human individuals. General study points: Among non-shared clonotypes, generation probabilities were lower than among those shared by all four donors. Sequencing depth was predicted to influence how clonotypes are shared among donors. Around 5% of naive CD4 clonotypes were shared across four donors. Naive subsets usually exceeded memory subsets in estimated richness.

TCRdb's table, derived via immunoSEQ multiplex PCR, lists solely in-frame clones and lacks some. The sample lists 2 million to 3 million clones, under 95% occurring once. The sequence was obtained from a man aged 18 to 35 in good health. Some clones in this sample may be carry-over from other donors' samples. The sample was naive CD4+ T cells from PBMCs. Subset in this sample: CD45RA+ positively selected.

Written as DNA, the CDR3 is TGTGCCAGCAGTGGACAGGGGTACGAGACCCAGTACTTC. This codes for CASSGQGYETQYF. The chain couples TRBV6-6 to TRBJ2-5; 9 nucleotides align to TRBD1. Germline CDR1 is MNHNY and CDR2 is SVGAGI (reference sequence). The CDR3 totals 13 residues. J gave up 5 bases and V 5 bases, and 3 bases lay outside the gene matches.